This TCR beta chain was documented in a study of OX40 agonist ivuxolimab in advanced cancers. At the level of the study: Head and neck, renal cell, melanoma or hepatocellular carcinoma were the cancers that dose-escalation patients had. Participants, around 80% male, averaged around 60 years of age, ranging from about 23 to 80.

Profiling relied on immunoSEQ multiplex PCR, and the TCRdb table lists in-frame clones only, not all of them. The table has some 74,000 clones, roughly 87% seen once. As for this clone: Its antigen is as yet unknown.

This CDR3 comprises 13 residues. V lost 11 bases to trimming and J lost 5 bases; unmatched junction nucleotides: 8. Germline CDR1 is LNHDA and CDR2 is SQIVND (reference sequence). Study outcomes and limitations: CD4+ and CD8+ blood T cells expanded clonally by week 6 at 0.1 to 3.0 mg/kg. Antigen targets of the expanded peripheral T cells went undetermined.

The sequence was obtained from an adult with an advanced solid tumor such as melanoma, head and neck, liver or kidney cancer. The specimen was CD4+ or CD8+ T cells sorted from blood, collected in a trial of the OX40 agonist ivuxolimab. The rearrangement joins TRBV19 to TRBJ2-2; the match to TRBD1 covers 7 bases. The CDR3 loop reads CASSTGITGELFF. CDR3 DNA sequence: TGTGCCTCCTCGACAGGGATAACCGGGGAGCTGTTTTTT.